These T cell receptor beta chains were read from a single sample in a study of cytomegalovirus exposure and HLA in healthy donors. The assay was immunoSEQ multiplex PCR, and TCRdb's table has in-frame clones only and misses some. Of over 150,000 clones in the sample, roughly four fifths were seen once. The specimen sequenced was PBMCs. The receptor set was obtained from a man aged 18 to 29 in good health and CMV-seronegative. Each CDR3 is given with its conserved first and last residue. The D gene is left open where the match is weak. Only part of the rows carry a size: once, few, many, or a class if the clone is expanded.

V gene: TRBV5-6; clone size: once; J gene: TRBJ2-7; D gene: TRBD1; CDR3 protein: CASSLPGTGGREYF; CDR3 DNA: TGTGCCAGCAGCTTACCCGGGACAGGGGGTAGGGAGTACTTC
V gene: TRBV19; clone size: -; J gene: TRBJ2-7; D gene: -; CDR3 protein: CASTEGTTYEQYF; CDR3 DNA: TGTGCCAGTACGGAGGGGACCACCTACGAGCAGTACTTC
V gene: TRBV6-5; clone size: -; J gene: TRBJ1-2; D gene: -; CDR3 protein: CASSPYGGQGYTF; CDR3 DNA: TGTGCCAGCAGTCCATACGGGGGGCAGGGCTACACCTTC
V gene: TRBV2; clone size: -; J gene: TRBJ2-5; D gene: TRBD1; CDR3 protein: CARRTGDAPGETQYF; CDR3 DNA: TGTGCCAGAAGGACAGGGGACGCCCCGGGGGAGACCCAGTACTTC
V gene: TRBV25-1; clone size: -; J gene: TRBJ1-2; D gene: TRBD1; CDR3 protein: CASSESWTGTGRDYGYTF; CDR3 DNA: TGTGCCAGCAGTGAGAGCTGGACGGGGACAGGGAGGGACTATGGCTACACCTTC
V gene: TRBV7-2; clone size: -; J gene: TRBJ1-5; D gene: TRBD1; CDR3 protein: CASSLQGASNQPQHF; CDR3 DNA: TGTGCCAGCAGCCTACAGGGGGCCAGCAATCAGCCCCAGCATTTT
V gene: TRBV6-6; clone size: few; J gene: TRBJ2-7; D gene: -; CDR3 protein: CASSYPQGLAYEQYF; CDR3 DNA: TGTGCCAGCAGTTACCCTCAGGGTCTTGCCTACGAGCAGTACTTC
V gene: TRBV7-9; clone size: -; J gene: TRBJ2-7; D gene: -; CDR3 protein: CASTGSSGYEQYF; CDR3 DNA: TGTGCCAGCACCGGTTCGTCGGGCTACGAGCAGTACTTC
V gene: TRBV10-3; clone size: -; J gene: TRBJ2-3; D gene: -; CDR3 protein: CAISEKTHTDTQYF; CDR3 DNA: TGTGCCATCAGTGAAAAAACTCACACAGATACGCAGTATTTT
V gene: TRBV2; clone size: -; J gene: TRBJ1-4; D gene: -; CDR3 protein: CASSELRGGREKLFF; CDR3 DNA: TGTGCCAGCAGTGAATTAAGGGGCGGGAGGGAAAAACTGTTTTTT
V gene: TRBV7-9; clone size: -; J gene: TRBJ2-7; D gene: TRBD1; CDR3 protein: CSSSSGQGSHEQYF; CDR3 DNA: TGTTCCAGCAGCTCGGGACAGGGGTCCCACGAGCAGTACTTC
V gene: TRBV19; clone size: once; J gene: TRBJ1-1; D gene: -; CDR3 protein: CASTPGHRNTEAFF; CDR3 DNA: TGTGCCAGTACCCCGGGACACCGGAACACTGAAGCTTTCTTT
V gene: TRBV4-1; clone size: -; J gene: TRBJ2-5; D gene: TRBD2; CDR3 protein: CASSPPGGEKRQETQYF; CDR3 DNA: TGCGCCAGCAGCCCGCCCGGGGGGGAGAAGCGACAAGAGACCCAGTACTTC
V gene: TRBV10-2; clone size: -; J gene: TRBJ2-3; D gene: TRBD2; CDR3 protein: CASSEQTLAGGLTDTQYF; CDR3 DNA: TGCGCCAGCAGTGAGCAGACCCTAGCGGGGGGCTTAACAGATACGCAGTATTTT
V gene: TRBV6-5; clone size: few; J gene: TRBJ1-1; D gene: -; CDR3 protein: CASSYGRNTEAFF; CDR3 DNA: TGTGCCAGCAGTTACGGCAGAAACACTGAAGCTTTCTTT
V gene: TRBV2; clone size: few; J gene: TRBJ1-3; D gene: -; CDR3 protein: CASSRDTGNTIYF; CDR3 DNA: TGTGCCAGCAGTAGGGACACAGGAAACACCATATATTTT
V gene: TRBV7-8; clone size: few; J gene: TRBJ2-1; D gene: -; CDR3 protein: CASSYFRDTYNEQFF; CDR3 DNA: TGTGCCAGCAGCTACTTCCGGGACACCTACAATGAGCAGTTCTTC
V gene: TRBV6-6; clone size: -; J gene: TRBJ2-3; D gene: TRBD1; CDR3 protein: CASSIIGQGALDTQYF; CDR3 DNA: TGTGCCAGCAGTATTATAGGGCAGGGGGCTTTAGATACGCAGTATTTT
V gene: TRBV19; clone size: -; J gene: TRBJ1-2; D gene: -; CDR3 protein: CASENRALNYGYTF; CDR3 DNA: TGTGCCAGCGAGAATCGAGCTTTAAACTATGGCTACACCTTC
V gene: TRBV27; clone size: -; J gene: TRBJ2-4; D gene: -; CDR3 protein: CASSSKTVAKNIQYF; CDR3 DNA: TGTGCCAGCAGTTCAAAAACAGTAGCCAAAAACATTCAGTACTTC
V gene: TRBV7-9; clone size: -; J gene: TRBJ2-1; D gene: -; CDR3 protein: CASSPGLNNEQFF; CDR3 DNA: TGTGCCAGCAGCCCGGGACTTAACAATGAGCAGTTCTTC
V gene: TRBV11-2; clone size: -; J gene: TRBJ2-7; D gene: -; CDR3 protein: CASSLDFNEQYF; CDR3 DNA: TGTGCCAGCAGCTTAGATTTCAACGAGCAGTACTTC
V gene: TRBV7-3; clone size: -; J gene: TRBJ2-3; D gene: -; CDR3 protein: CASSSPGQPAMTQYF; CDR3 DNA: TGTGCCAGCAGCTCCCCGGGACAACCGGCCATGACGCAGTATTTT
V gene: TRBV4-1; clone size: -; J gene: TRBJ2-3; D gene: TRBD2; CDR3 protein: CASSQVLAGFRRDTQYF; CDR3 DNA: TGCGCCAGCAGCCAAGTACTAGCGGGGTTCCGGAGAGATACGCAGTATTTT
V gene: TRBV6-6; clone size: -; J gene: TRBJ2-1; D gene: TRBD2; CDR3 protein: CASSYPASGRVNEQFF; CDR3 DNA: TGTGCCAGCAGTTACCCGGCTAGCGGGAGGGTTAATGAGCAGTTCTTC
V gene: TRBV10-2; clone size: -; J gene: TRBJ2-2; D gene: TRBD2; CDR3 protein: CASRERENTGELFF; CDR3 DNA: TGCGCCAGCAGAGAGCGGGAGAACACCGGGGAGCTGTTTTTT
V gene: TRBV4-3; clone size: few; J gene: TRBJ2-1; D gene: -; CDR3 protein: CASSQDRSRSYNEQFF; CDR3 DNA: TGCGCCAGCAGCCAAGATCGTTCCCGCTCCTACAATGAGCAGTTCTTC
V gene: TRBV4-1; clone size: -; J gene: TRBJ2-5; D gene: TRBD2; CDR3 protein: CASSQDTSGAKETQYF; CDR3 DNA: TGCGCCAGCAGCCAAGACACTAGCGGAGCAAAGGAGACCCAGTACTTC
V gene: TRBV27; clone size: -; J gene: TRBJ1-2; D gene: -; CDR3 protein: CASSLGQAYGYTF; CDR3 DNA: TGTGCCAGCAGTTTAGGCCAGGCCTATGGCTACACCTTC
V gene: TRBV5-1; clone size: -; J gene: TRBJ2-5; D gene: TRBD1; CDR3 protein: CASSGVGDREETQYF; CDR3 DNA: TGCGCCAGCAGCGGGGTGGGGGACAGGGAAGAGACCCAGTACTTC
V gene: TRBV7-3; clone size: -; J gene: TRBJ2-1; D gene: TRBD1; CDR3 protein: CASSTAGTGKNEQFF; CDR3 DNA: TGTGCCAGCAGCACCGCCGGGACAGGCAAAAATGAGCAGTTCTTC
V gene: TRBV5-6; clone size: -; J gene: TRBJ2-7; D gene: -; CDR3 protein: CASSLGLYEQYF; CDR3 DNA: TGTGCCAGCAGCCTGGGACTTTACGAGCAGTACTTC
V gene: TRBV28; clone size: -; J gene: TRBJ1-6; D gene: -; CDR3 protein: CASSMGHLKRNSPLHF; CDR3 DNA: TGTGCCAGCAGTATGGGACACTTAAAAAGGAATTCACCCCTCCACTTT
V gene: TRBV7-3; clone size: -; J gene: TRBJ2-3; D gene: TRBD2; CDR3 protein: CASSGGGPDTQYF; CDR3 DNA: TGTGCCAGTTCGGGAGGGGGGCCAGATACGCAGTATTTT
V gene: TRBV9; clone size: -; J gene: TRBJ2-3; D gene: -; CDR3 protein: CASSVGLAVGTDTQYF; CDR3 DNA: TGTGCCAGCAGCGTAGGCTTGGCGGTAGGTACAGATACGCAGTATTTT
V gene: TRBV4-3; clone size: -; J gene: TRBJ2-7; D gene: TRBD2; CDR3 protein: CASSQEAGDGTVTYEQYF; CDR3 DNA: TGCGCCAGCAGCCAAGAAGCGGGAGACGGGACGGTCACCTACGAGCAGTACTTC
V gene: TRBV21-1; clone size: -; J gene: TRBJ2-6; D gene: -; CDR3 protein: CASSKARRGNSGANVLTF; CDR3 DNA: TGTGCCAGCAGCAAAGCGCGAAGGGGGAACTCTGGGGCCAACGTCCTGACTTTC
V gene: TRBV10-3; clone size: -; J gene: TRBJ1-3; D gene: -; CDR3 protein: CAISGGGSGNTIYF; CDR3 DNA: TGTGCCATCAGTGGAGGGGGCTCTGGAAACACCATATATTTT
V gene: TRBV9; clone size: -; J gene: TRBJ2-2; D gene: TRBD1; CDR3 protein: CASSPDRGLRELFF; CDR3 DNA: TGTGCCAGCAGCCCCGACAGGGGGCTTAGGGAGCTGTTTTTT
V gene: TRBV15; clone size: -; J gene: TRBJ2-3; D gene: TRBD2; CDR3 protein: CATSRALAGAYTDTQYF; CDR3 DNA: TGTGCCACCAGCAGAGCGCTAGCGGGGGCCTACACAGATACGCAGTATTTT
V gene: TRBV2; clone size: -; J gene: TRBJ2-5; D gene: TRBD1; CDR3 protein: CASSEWAQGETQYF; CDR3 DNA: TGTGCCAGCAGTGAATGGGCACAGGGGGAGACCCAGTACTTC
V gene: TRBV6-4; clone size: -; J gene: TRBJ2-3; D gene: -; CDR3 protein: CASSEVGGPLDTQYF; CDR3 DNA: TGTGCCAGCAGTGAAGTGGGGGGGCCATTAGATACGCAGTATTTT
V gene: TRBV25-1; clone size: -; J gene: TRBJ1-2; D gene: -; CDR3 protein: CSSSENFPILGDGYTF; CDR3 DNA: TGTTCCAGCAGTGAAAACTTCCCTATCTTAGGGGATGGCTACACCTTC
V gene: TRBV7-2; clone size: -; J gene: TRBJ2-3; D gene: TRBD2; CDR3 protein: CASSLSRLAGGGADTQYF; CDR3 DNA: TGTGCCAGCAGCTTATCGAGACTAGCGGGAGGGGGAGCAGATACGCAGTATTTT
V gene: TRBV28; clone size: -; J gene: TRBJ2-1; D gene: -; CDR3 protein: CASIARSNEQFF; CDR3 DNA: TGTGCCAGCATCGCACGGTCGAATGAGCAGTTCTTC
V gene: TRBV7-9; clone size: -; J gene: TRBJ1-6; D gene: -; CDR3 protein: CASSLIRSNSPLHF; CDR3 DNA: TGTGCCAGCAGCTTAATACGGTCTAATTCACCCCTCCACTTT
V gene: TRBV29-1; clone size: -; J gene: TRBJ2-7; D gene: TRBD2; CDR3 protein: CSVGKEISGSYEQYF; CDR3 DNA: TGCAGCGTAGGAAAAGAGATTAGCGGGAGCTACGAGCAGTACTTC
V gene: TRBV15; clone size: -; J gene: TRBJ2-1; D gene: -; CDR3 protein: CATSRGDGRDEQFF; CDR3 DNA: TGTGCCACCAGCAGAGGGGATGGGCGGGATGAGCAGTTCTTC
V gene: TRBV11-2; clone size: -; J gene: TRBJ2-7; D gene: TRBD1; CDR3 protein: CASSRRQGSYEQYF; CDR3 DNA: TGTGCCAGCAGCCGCCGACAGGGGTCCTACGAGCAGTACTTC
V gene: TRBV5-4; clone size: -; J gene: TRBJ2-3; D gene: -; CDR3 protein: CASRNRAGSTDTQYF; CDR3 DNA: TGTGCCAGCAGAAACAGGGCTGGAAGCACAGATACGCAGTATTTT
V gene: TRBV6-5; clone size: -; J gene: TRBJ1-6; D gene: TRBD1; CDR3 protein: CASSYEGARGSPLHF; CDR3 DNA: TGTGCCAGCAGTTACGAGGGGGCCCGGGGTTCACCCCTCCACTTT
V gene: TRBV10-3; clone size: few; J gene: TRBJ2-2; D gene: -; CDR3 protein: CAISESVATNTGELFF; CDR3 DNA: TGTGCCATCAGTGAGTCTGTTGCGACGAACACCGGGGAGCTGTTTTTT